Below, one TCR beta chain is given with its context. Under the authors' procedure: Amplification from reference gene primers served as the basis for estimated nucleated cell counts. Generated by immunoSEQ multiplex PCR, the TCRdb table keeps only in-frame clones and is missing some. Clonal size and the V and J genes are those of that table, whereas D and trimming came from the DNA. This sample yields around 240,000 clones, of which approximately 84% are seen a single time; roughly 3% belongs to the top ten. The data were obtained in a study of blood T cell repertoires in COVID-19. Germline values: CDR1 SGHRS, CDR2 YFSETQ. This CDR3 has 18 amino acids. Trimming removed 0 bases from V and 3 bases from J; junction bases left unmatched: 7.

This clonotype originated in a woman aged 30 to 39 who had recovered from COVID-19. The sample taken for sequencing was peripheral blood. The chain has TRBV5-1 and TRBJ2-6, with 9 bases lining up with TRBD1. The DNA for the CDR3 is TGCGCCAGCAGCTTGGTTGGGACAGGGATTTTTGGGGCCAACGTCCTGACTTTC. Encoded protein: CASSLVGTGIFGANVLTF.